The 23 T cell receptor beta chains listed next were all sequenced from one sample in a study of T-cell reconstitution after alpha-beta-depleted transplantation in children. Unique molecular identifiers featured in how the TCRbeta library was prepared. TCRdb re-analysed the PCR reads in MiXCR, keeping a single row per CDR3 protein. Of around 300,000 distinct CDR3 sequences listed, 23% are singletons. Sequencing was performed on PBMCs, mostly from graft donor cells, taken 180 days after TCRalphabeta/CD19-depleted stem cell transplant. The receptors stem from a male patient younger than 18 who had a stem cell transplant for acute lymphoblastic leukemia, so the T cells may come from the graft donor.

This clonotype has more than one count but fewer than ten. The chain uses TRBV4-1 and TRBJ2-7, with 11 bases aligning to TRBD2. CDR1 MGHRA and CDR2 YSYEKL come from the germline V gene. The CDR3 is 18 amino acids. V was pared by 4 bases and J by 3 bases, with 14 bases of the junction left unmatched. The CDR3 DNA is TGCGCCAGCAGCCCCCGCGGTAGCGGGAGGGTCCTTAACTACGAGCAGTACTTC. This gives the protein CASSPRGSGRVLNYEQYF.

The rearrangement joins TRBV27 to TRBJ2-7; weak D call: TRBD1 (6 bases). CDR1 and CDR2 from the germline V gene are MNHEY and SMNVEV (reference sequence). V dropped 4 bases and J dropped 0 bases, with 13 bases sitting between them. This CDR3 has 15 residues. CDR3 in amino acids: CASSYTGPLSYEQYF. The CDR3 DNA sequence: TGTGCCAGCAGTTACACAGGGCCCCTCTCCTACGAGCAGTACTTC.

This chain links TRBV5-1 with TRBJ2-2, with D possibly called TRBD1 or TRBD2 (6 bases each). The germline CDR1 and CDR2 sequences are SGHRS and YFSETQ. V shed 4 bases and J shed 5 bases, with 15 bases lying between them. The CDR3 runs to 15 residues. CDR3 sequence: CASSLRLGGTGELFF. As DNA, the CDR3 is TGCGCCAGCAGCCTAAGACTAGGGGGGACCGGGGAGCTGTTTTTT. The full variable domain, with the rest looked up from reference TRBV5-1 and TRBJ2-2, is KAGVTQTPRYLIKTRGQQVTLSCSPISGHRSVSWYQQTPGQGLQFLFEYFSETQRNKGNFPGRFSGRQFSNSRSEMNVSTLELGDSALYLCASSLRLGGTGELFFGEGSRLTVL.

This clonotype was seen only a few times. CDR3 loop: CASRPTGTSSREQFF. CDR3 bases: TGTGCCAGCCGACCCACCGGGACCAGTTCTAGAGAGCAGTTCTTC. The J gene is TRBJ2-1, the V gene TRBV3-1; D possibly uses TRBD1 or TRBD2 (5 bases each). Between the trimmed V and J ends, which lost 8 bases and 10 bases, there was a span of 24 bases. The CDR3 totals 15 residues. CDR1 and CDR2 from the germline V gene are LGHDT and YNNKEL (reference sequence).

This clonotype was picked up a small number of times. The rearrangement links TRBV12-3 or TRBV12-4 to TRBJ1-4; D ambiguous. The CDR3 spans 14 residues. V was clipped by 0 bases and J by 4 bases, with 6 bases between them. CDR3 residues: CASSLALDNEKLFF. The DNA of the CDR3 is TGTGCCAGCAGTTTAGCGTTAGATAATGAAAAACTGTTTTTT.

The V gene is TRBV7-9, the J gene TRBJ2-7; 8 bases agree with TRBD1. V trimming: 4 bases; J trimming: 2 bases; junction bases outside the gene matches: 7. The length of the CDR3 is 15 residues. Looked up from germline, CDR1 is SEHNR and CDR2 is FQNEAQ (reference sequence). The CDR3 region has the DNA TGTGCCAGCAGCTCCCAGGGGACAGGAACCTACGAGCAGTACTTC. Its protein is CASSSQGTGTYEQYF. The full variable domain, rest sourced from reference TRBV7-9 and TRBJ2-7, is DTGVSQNPRHKITKRGQNVTFRCDPISEHNRLYWYRQTLGQGPEFLTYFQNEAQLEKSRLLSDRFSAERPKGSFSTLEIQRTEQGDSAMYLCASSSQGTGTYEQYFGPGTRLTVT.

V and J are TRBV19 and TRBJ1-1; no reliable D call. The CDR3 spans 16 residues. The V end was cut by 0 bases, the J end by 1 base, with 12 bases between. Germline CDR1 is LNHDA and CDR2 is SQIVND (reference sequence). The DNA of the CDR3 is TGTGCCAGTAGTATAGATGCCCCCGGGAAGAACACTGAAGCTTTCTTT. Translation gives CASSIDAPGKNTEAFF.

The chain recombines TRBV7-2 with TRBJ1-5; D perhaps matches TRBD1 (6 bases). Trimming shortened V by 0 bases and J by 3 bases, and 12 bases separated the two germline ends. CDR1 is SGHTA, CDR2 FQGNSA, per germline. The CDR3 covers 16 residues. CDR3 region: CASSLAGGEVNQPQHF. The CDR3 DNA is TGTGCCAGCAGCTTAGCGGGGGGCGAGGTCAATCAGCCCCAGCATTTT. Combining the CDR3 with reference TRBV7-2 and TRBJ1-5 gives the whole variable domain GAGVSQSPSNKVTEKGKDVELRCDPISGHTALYWYRQSLGQGLEFLIYFQGNSAPDKSGLPSDRFSAERTGGSVSTLTIQRTQQEDSAVYLCASSLAGGEVNQPQHFGDGTRLSIL.

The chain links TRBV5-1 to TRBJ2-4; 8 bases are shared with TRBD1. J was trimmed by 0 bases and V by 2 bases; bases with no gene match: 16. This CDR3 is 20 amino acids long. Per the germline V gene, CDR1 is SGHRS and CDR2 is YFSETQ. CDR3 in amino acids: CASSLQPLGTGVLAKNIQYF. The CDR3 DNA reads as TGCGCCAGCAGCTTACAGCCGTTAGGGACAGGAGTTTTAGCCAAAAACATTCAGTACTTC.

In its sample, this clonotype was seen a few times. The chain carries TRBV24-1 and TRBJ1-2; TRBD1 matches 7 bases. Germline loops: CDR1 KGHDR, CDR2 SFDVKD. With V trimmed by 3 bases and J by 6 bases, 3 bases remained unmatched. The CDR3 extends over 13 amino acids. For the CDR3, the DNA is TGTGCCACCAGTGATCTCGACAGGGATGGCTACACCTTC. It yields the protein CATSDLDRDGYTF.

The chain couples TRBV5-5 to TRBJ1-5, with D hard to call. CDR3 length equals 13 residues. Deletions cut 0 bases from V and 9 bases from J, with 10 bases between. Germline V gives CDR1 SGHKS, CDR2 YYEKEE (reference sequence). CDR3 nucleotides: TGTGCCAGCAGCTTGGAAGTCGGGCGGCCCCAGCATTTT. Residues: CASSLEVGRPQHF.

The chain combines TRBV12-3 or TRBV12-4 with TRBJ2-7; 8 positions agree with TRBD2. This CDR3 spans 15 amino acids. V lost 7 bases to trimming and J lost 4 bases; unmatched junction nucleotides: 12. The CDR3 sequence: CASTDSAGAQYEQYF. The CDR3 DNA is TGTGCCAGCACCGACTCAGCGGGGGCTCAGTACGAGCAGTACTTC.

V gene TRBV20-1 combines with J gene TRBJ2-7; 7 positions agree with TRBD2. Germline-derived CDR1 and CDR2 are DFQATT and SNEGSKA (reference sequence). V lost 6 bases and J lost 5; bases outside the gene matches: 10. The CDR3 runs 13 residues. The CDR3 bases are TGCAGTGCCGCGGGAGCCCCCCTTGACGAGCAGTACTTC. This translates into CSAAGAPLDEQYF.

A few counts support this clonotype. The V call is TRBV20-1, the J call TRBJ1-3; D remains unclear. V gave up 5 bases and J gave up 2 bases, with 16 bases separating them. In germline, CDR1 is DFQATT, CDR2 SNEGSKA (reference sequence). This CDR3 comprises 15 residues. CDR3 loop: CSALGDSVTGNTIYF. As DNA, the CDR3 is TGCAGTGCTCTCGGGGATTCGGTCACTGGAAACACCATATATTTT.

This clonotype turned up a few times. CDR3 region: CASSHRDKPYNEQFF. The CDR3 DNA follows: TGTGCCAGCAGCCACCGGGACAAACCCTACAATGAGCAGTTCTTC. The V and J genes are TRBV7-9 and TRBJ2-1, with D possibly being TRBD1 (6 bases). The CDR3 has 15 residues. The germline V gene encodes CDR1 SEHNR and CDR2 FQNEAQ (reference sequence). V lost 5 bases and J 2 bases, leaving 13 bases between the germline ends.

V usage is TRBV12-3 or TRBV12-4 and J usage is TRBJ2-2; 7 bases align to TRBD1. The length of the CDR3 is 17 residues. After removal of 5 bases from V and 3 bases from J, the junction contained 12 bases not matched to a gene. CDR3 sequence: CASSIQGLTTYTGELFF. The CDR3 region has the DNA TGTGCCAGCAGTATACAGGGGCTGACGACTTACACCGGGGAGCTGTTTTTT.

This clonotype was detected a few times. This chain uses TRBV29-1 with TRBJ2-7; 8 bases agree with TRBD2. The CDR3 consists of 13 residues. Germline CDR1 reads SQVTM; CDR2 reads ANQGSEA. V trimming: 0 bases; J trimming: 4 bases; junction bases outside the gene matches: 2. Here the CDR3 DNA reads TGCAGCGTTGAAGATCGGGAGGGTTACGAGCAGTACTTC. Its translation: CSVEDREGYEQYF.

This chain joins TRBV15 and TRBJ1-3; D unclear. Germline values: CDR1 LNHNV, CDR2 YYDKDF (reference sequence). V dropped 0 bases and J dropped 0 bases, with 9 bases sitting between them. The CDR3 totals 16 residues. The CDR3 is CATSRDRRSSGNTIYF. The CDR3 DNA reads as TGTGCCACCAGCAGAGATAGGCGCAGCTCTGGAAACACCATATATTTT.

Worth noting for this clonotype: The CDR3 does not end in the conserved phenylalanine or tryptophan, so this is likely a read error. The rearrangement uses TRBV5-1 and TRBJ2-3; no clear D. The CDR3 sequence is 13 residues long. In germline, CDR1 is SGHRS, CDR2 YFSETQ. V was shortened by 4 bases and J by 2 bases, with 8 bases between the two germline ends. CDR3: CASSPRTTDTQYL. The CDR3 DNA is TGCGCCAGCAGCCCGAGAACCACAGATACGCAGTATTTA.

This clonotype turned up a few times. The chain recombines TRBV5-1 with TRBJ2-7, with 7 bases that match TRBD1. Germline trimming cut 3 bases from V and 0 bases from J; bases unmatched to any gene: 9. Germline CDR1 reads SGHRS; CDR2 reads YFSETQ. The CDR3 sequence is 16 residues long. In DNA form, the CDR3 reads TGCGCCAGCAGCTCCACCAAGGGACAGCTCTCCTACGAGCAGTACTTC. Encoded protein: CASSSTKGQLSYEQYF.

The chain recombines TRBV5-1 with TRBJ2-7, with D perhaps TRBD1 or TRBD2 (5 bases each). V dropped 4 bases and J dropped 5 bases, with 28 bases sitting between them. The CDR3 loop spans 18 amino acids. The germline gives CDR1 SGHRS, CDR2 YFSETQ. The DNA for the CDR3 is TGCGCCAGCAGCGAGAACATTAAGCGGCGAGGCATGGGGGACGAGCAGTACTTC. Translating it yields CASSENIKRRGMGDEQYF. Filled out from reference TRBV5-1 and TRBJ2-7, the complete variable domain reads KAGVTQTPRYLIKTRGQQVTLSCSPISGHRSVSWYQQTPGQGLQFLFEYFSETQRNKGNFPGRFSGRQFSNSRSEMNVSTLELGDSALYLCASSENIKRRGMGDEQYFGPGTRLTVT.

CDR3: CASSQGQRVQETQYF. CDR3 nucleotides: TGTGCCAGCAGCCAAGGGCAGCGGGTCCAAGAGACCCAGTACTTC. V and J are TRBV3-1 and TRBJ2-5; D is perhaps TRBD2 (6 bases). V gave up 1 base and J gave up 1 base, with 10 bases separating them. Germline V gene data show CDR1 as LGHDT and CDR2 as YNNKEL (reference sequence). The length of the CDR3 is 15 residues.

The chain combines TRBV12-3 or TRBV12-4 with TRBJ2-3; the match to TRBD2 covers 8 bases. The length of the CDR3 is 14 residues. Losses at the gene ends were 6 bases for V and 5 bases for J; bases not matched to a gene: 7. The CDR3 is CASSLVAGIDTQYF. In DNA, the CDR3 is TGTGCCAGCAGCCTAGTAGCGGGAATAGATACGCAGTATTTT.